This T cell receptor (beta chain) stems from a study of T cell responses to AZD1222 COVID-19 vaccine. In germline, CDR1 is SEHNR, CDR2 FQNEAQ (reference sequence). This CDR3 comprises 19 residues. The V and J ends lost 5 bases and 0 bases, in that order; junction bases with no gene match: 12. Sequenced by immunoSEQ multiplex PCR; TCRdb stores in-frame clones only, minus some. The sample has around 140,000 clones; more than 70% are singletons. This receptor was taken from an adult who received the AZD1222 COVID-19 vaccine. The chain joins TRBV7-9 to TRBJ2-6, with TRBD2 matching over 8 bases. The sequencing here drew on peripheral blood, taken 28 days after the second AZD1222 dose. CDR3 DNA: TGTGCCAGCAGCCCTCGAGGCAGCGGGGGCCTCTCTGGGGCCAACGTCCTGACTTTC. Protein product: CASSPRGSGGLSGANVLTF.